This T cell receptor beta chain was recovered during a study of metastatic and nonmetastatic thyroid tumors. At the level of the study: Malignant and benign thyroid patients had repertoires compared in peripheral blood and tumor or nodule tissue.

Findings and limits, study-wide: A significant increase in TCR beta diversity was reportedly seen in malignant thyroid tumors relative to benign nodules, in blood and tumor.

Comments on this clone: Its matching antigen is unknown.

Per the germline V gene, CDR1 is SGHRS and CDR2 is YFSETQ. This CDR3 has 14 residues. The trim removed 6 bases at V and 6 bases at J, leaving 9 bases unmatched. Thyroid surgery was preceded by no treatment in any patient. Per the study methods: A classifier for distant metastasis in papillary thyroid cancer was constructed using CDR3 differences observed across clinicopathological groups. TCRdb re-called clones via MiXCR from the PCR reads. V and J calls and clone size were set by TCRdb, not the authors. The sample consists of roughly 30,000 clones, more than 15% of them appearing once. This rearrangement joins TRBV5-1 to TRBJ1-2, with 9 bases aligning to TRBD1. The clonotype comes from a female donor with papillary thyroid cancer or a benign thyroid nodule (not recorded which). Some clones in this sample may be carry-over from other donors' samples. The specimen sequenced was blood. The CDR3 DNA is TGCGCCAGCACCCCGGGAACAGGGGGCCATGGCTACACCTTC. This codes for CASTPGTGGHGYTF.